These 16 T cell receptor beta chains share one sample of origin, sequenced in a study of T cell clonality in common variable immunodeficiency. TCRdb's table, derived via immunoSEQ multiplex PCR, lists solely in-frame clones and lacks some. In total the sample includes about 31,000 clones, none of them seen once. The sample comprised peripheral blood mononuclear cells. The receptors stem from a person aged 18-70 years in good health.

This clone was seen at least ten times. The missing CDR3 end, 3 residues past where the read stops, is filled in from the germline J gene. The rearrangement uses TRBV2 and TRBJ1-1, with D unclear. V shed 3 bases and J shed 3 bases, with 8 bases lying between them. The V gene's germline CDR1 is SNHLY and CDR2 FYNNEI. The CDR3 extends over 13 amino acids. CDR3 sequence reads: CASSEGEDTEAFF. CDR3 DNA, as far as it was read: TGTGCCAGCAGTGAGGGCGAGGACACTGAA.

This clone came up many times. The sequence runs out 3 residues before the end of the CDR3; the remainder is reconstructed from the germline J gene. The chain recombines TRBV7-2 with TRBJ2-7; weak D call: TRBD2 (5 bases). In germline, CDR1 is SGHTA, CDR2 FQGNSA. This CDR3 is built from 15 residues. With 5 bases removed from V and 1 base from J, the gap between germline ends came to 15 bases. CDR3 residues: CASSPTRSRSYEQYF. The sequenced part of the CDR3 DNA is TGTGCCAGCAGCCCTACTAGATCAAGGTCCTACGAG. Supplemented by reference TRBV7-2 and TRBJ2-7, the full variable domain reads GAGVSQSPSNKVTEKGKDVELRCDPISGHTALYWYRQSLGQGLEFLIYFQGNSAPDKSGLPSDRFSAERTGGSVSTLTIQRTQQEDSAVYLCASSPTRSRSYEQYFGPGTRLTVT.

This clone was counted many times. The read halts 3 residues ahead of the CDR3 end, with the missing end drawn from the germline J gene. V usage is TRBV20-1 and J usage is TRBJ1-1; 7 bases line up with TRBD1. The CDR3 has 13 residues. The V gene end was trimmed by 5 bases and the J gene end by 0 bases; junction bases not matched to a gene: 3. Per the germline V gene, CDR1 is DFQATT and CDR2 is SNEGSKA (reference sequence). CDR3 residues: CSARGQLNTEAFF. The sequenced CDR3 bases are TGCAGTGCTCGGGGACAGTTGAACACTGAA.

This clone showed up many times. The read comes to an end 3 residues before the CDR3 does, leaving the germline J gene to fill in the end. The chain has TRBV7-3 and TRBJ2-5, with D tentatively TRBD1 or TRBD2 (6 bases each). Trimming cost V 5 bases and J 4 bases, with 14 bases left between them. The V gene's germline CDR1 is SGHTA and CDR2 FQGTGA. The CDR3 length is 14 residues. This chain's CDR3 is CASSPEGDRETQYF. The sequenced CDR3 bases are TGTGCCAGCAGCCCGGAGGGGGACCGAGAGACC.

This clone has at least ten counts. The DNA ends 3 residues before the CDR3 does, and the rest of the CDR3 is filled in from the germline J gene. The genes are TRBV20-1 and TRBJ2-2; no reliable D call. This CDR3 has 13 amino acids. The V end lost 0 bases, the J end lost 6 bases, and 8 bases lay between the germline ends. The germline V gene has CDR1 DFQATT and CDR2 SNEGSKA (reference sequence). Partial CDR3 DNA: TGCAGTGCTAGAGAACATATTGCCGGGGAG. Translation gives CSAREHIAGE. The full CDR3 is CSAREHIAGELFF.

This clone was observed a few times. The missing CDR3 end, 3 residues past where the read stops, is filled in from the germline J gene. The chain couples TRBV7-9 to TRBJ2-3; D gene unclear. Germline values: CDR1 SEHNR, CDR2 FQNEAQ (reference sequence). This CDR3 is built from 14 residues. CDR3 sequence: CASSLVLAQETQYF. The part of the CDR3 DNA that was read is TGTGCCAGCAGCTTAGTTTTAGCACAAGAGACG.

Comment on this clone: The CDR3 end lies 3 residues beyond the end of the read and is filled in from the germline J gene. This chain uses TRBV7-9 with TRBJ1-4, with D maybe TRBD1 (5 bases). Trimming removed 1 base at V and 8 bases at J, with 14 bases between. Germline V gene lookup returns CDR1 SEHNR and CDR2 FQNEAQ (reference sequence). The CDR3 contains 15 residues. The sequenced part of the CDR3 DNA is TGTGCCAGCAGCTTAGGCGGGGCGGGCGAGGAAAAA. The encoded protein is CASSLGGAGEEK. The CDR3 reads in full as CASSLGGAGEEKLFF.

This clone has at least ten counts. The sequenced fragment ends 3 residues before the CDR3 boundary, so the rest is inferred from the germline J gene. The chain uses TRBV10-3 and TRBJ1-6; possible D gene TRBD1, 6 bases. This CDR3 has 17 amino acids. The V end was cut by 2 bases, the J end by 0 bases, with 11 bases between. Germline V gives CDR1 ENHRY, CDR2 SYGVKD. The CDR3 loop reads CAISERGRYSYNSPLHF. Incomplete CDR3 DNA: TGTGCCATCAGTGAGAGGGGGAGATACTCCTATAATTCACCC.

This clone appeared many times. Read data end 3 residues before the CDR3 end; the end is taken from the germline J gene. V usage is TRBV7-8 and J usage is TRBJ2-7; D might be TRBD2 (6 bases). Germline V gives CDR1 SGHVS, CDR2 FQNEAQ. V shed 5 bases and J shed 5 bases, with 13 bases lying between them. The CDR3 consists of 13 residues. The CDR3 protein is CASSRLGGDEQYF. Partial CDR3 DNA: TGTGCCAGCAGCCGCCTGGGCGGGGACGAG.

In this sample, this clone turned up many times. Read data end 3 residues before the CDR3 end; the end is taken from the germline J gene. The rearrangement uses TRBV5-1 and TRBJ2-7; 7 nucleotides align to TRBD1. Germline loops: CDR1 SGHRS, CDR2 YFSETQ. Trimming at V came to 4 bases and at J to 0 bases, leaving 7 bases not matched to a gene. The CDR3 is 15 amino acids. CDR3 region: CASSPPQGHSYEQYF. CDR3 DNA (partial): TGCGCCAGCAGCCCCCCACAGGGGCACTCCTACGAG.

A remark on this clone: The read comes to an end 3 residues before the CDR3 does, leaving the germline J gene to fill in the end. The same CDR3 arises from other DNA sequences in this sample as well. This chain uses TRBV18 with TRBJ1-3, with unresolved D. The CDR3 covers 16 residues. V lost 3 bases and J lost 3, with 15 bases in between. Germline V gene data show CDR1 as KGHSH and CDR2 as LQKENI. CDR3 DNA, as far as it was read: TGTGCCAGCTCACCGCAGGCCGAGGTTGGTGGAAACACC. As protein: CASSPQAEVGGNT. Given in full, the CDR3 is CASSPQAEVGGNTIYF. Full variable domain (outside the CDR3, taken from reference TRBV18 and TRBJ1-3): NAGVMQNPRHLVRRRGQEARLRCSPMKGHSHVYWYRQLPEEGLKFMVYLQKENIIDESGMPKERFSAEFPKEGPSILRIQQVVRGDSAAYFCASSPQAEVGGNTIYFGEGSWLTVV.

The sample holds many counts of this clone. The observed sequence ends 3 residues before the CDR3 terminus, with the missing tail filled in from the germline J gene. This rearrangement joins TRBV28 to TRBJ2-3, with a weak D call TRBD1 (6 bases). CDR1 is MDHEN and CDR2 is SYDVKM in the germline V gene. V was shortened by 5 bases and J by 4 bases, with 16 bases between the two germline ends. The CDR3 spans 15 residues. The chain's CDR3 is CASSTLDRSADTQYF. CDR3 DNA, as far as it was read: TGTGCCAGCAGTACCCTCGACAGGAGCGCAGATACG. Variable domain in full (rest from reference TRBV28 and TRBJ2-3): DVKVTQSSRYLVKRTGEKVFLECVQDMDHENMFWYRQDPGLGLRLIYFSYDVKMKEKGDIPEGYSVSREKKERFSLILESASTNQTSMYLCASSTLDRSADTQYFGPGTRLTVL.

This clone appeared many times. The sequenced fragment ends 3 residues before the CDR3 boundary, so the rest is inferred from the germline J gene. This chain connects TRBV7-9 to TRBJ1-2; D not resolved. This CDR3 is 13 amino acids long. From germline, CDR1 is SEHNR and CDR2 FQNEAQ (reference sequence). The sequenced CDR3 bases are TGTGCCAGCAGCTTCAGCGCGATATTCGGC. This translates into CASSFSAIFG. The whole CDR3 reads CASSFSAIFGYTF.

This clone came up many times. The read comes to an end 3 residues before the CDR3 does, leaving the germline J gene to fill in the end. The gene calls are TRBV5-1 and TRBJ1-2; tentative D call: TRBD1 (6 bases). Germline V CDR1 and CDR2: SGHRS, YFSETQ. The CDR3 is made up of 15 amino acids. Trimming cost V 0 bases and J 4 bases, with 13 bases left between them. Partial CDR3 DNA: TGCGCCAGCAGCTTGGCCCCGGGGGGCGTCTATGGC. Protein sequence: CASSLAPGGVYG. The entire CDR3 reads CASSLAPGGVYGYTF.

This clone has a count of ten or more. From the germline J gene comes the end of the CDR3, since the read stops 3 residues before it. The chain employs TRBV20-1 and TRBJ2-5; 13 bases match TRBD2. The junction had 23 bases not matched to a gene; V was cut back by 6 bases and J by 7 bases. Per the germline V gene, CDR1 is DFQATT and CDR2 is SNEGSKA (reference sequence). This CDR3 has 19 residues. Incomplete CDR3 DNA: TGCAGTGCCTTATCGTCCGCTAGGACTAGCGGGGGACACGGGGGGACC. Its protein product is CSALSSARTSGGHGGT. The CDR3, in full, reads CSALSSARTSGGHGGTQYF.

This clone was detected ten times or more. The missing CDR3 end, 3 residues past where the read stops, is filled in from the germline J gene. V is TRBV20-1 and J is TRBJ2-3; the match to TRBD2 covers 12 bases. The CDR3 is 15 amino acids. CDR1 is DFQATT and CDR2 is SNEGSKA in the germline V gene (reference sequence). The ends lost 5 bases at V and 1 base at J; junction bases unmatched: 4. The CDR3: CSASRLAGGTDTQYF. The sequenced part of the CDR3 DNA is TGCAGTGCTTCCCGACTAGCGGGAGGCACAGATACG.